This T cell receptor beta chain derives from a study of control samples from healthy donors and cancer patients. The germline V gene has CDR1 SGDLS and CDR2 YYNGEE. This CDR3 contains 15 residues. J gave up 0 bases and V 5 bases, and 6 bases lay outside the gene matches. Assay: immunoSEQ multiplex PCR; the TCRdb copy retains only in-frame clones and omits some. This table holds 150,000 to 160,000 clones, approximately 93% found once. Sequencing was done on a sample of blood. The receptor was derived from a man aged 45-60 years in good health. The chain links TRBV9 to TRBJ2-3; TRBD2 matches at 7 bases. This chain's CDR3 is CASSGGRTSTDTQYF. The CDR3 region has the DNA TGTGCCAGCAGTGGCGGGAGAACTAGCACAGATACGCAGTATTTT.